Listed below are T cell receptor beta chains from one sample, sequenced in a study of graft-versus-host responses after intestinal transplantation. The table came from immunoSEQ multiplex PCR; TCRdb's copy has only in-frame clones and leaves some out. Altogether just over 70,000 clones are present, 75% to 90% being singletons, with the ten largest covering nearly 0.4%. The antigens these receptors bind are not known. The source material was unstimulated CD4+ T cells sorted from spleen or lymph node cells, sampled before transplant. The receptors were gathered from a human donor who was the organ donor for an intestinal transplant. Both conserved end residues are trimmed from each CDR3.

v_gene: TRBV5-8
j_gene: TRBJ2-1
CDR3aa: ASSFTSGVGGYNEQF

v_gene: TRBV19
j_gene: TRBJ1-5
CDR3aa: APRTLYSNQPQH

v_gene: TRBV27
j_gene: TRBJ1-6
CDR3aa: ASSLETGNSPLH

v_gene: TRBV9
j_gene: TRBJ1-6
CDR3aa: ASNPAGGGKALH

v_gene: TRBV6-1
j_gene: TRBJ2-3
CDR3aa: ASRPDITPTDTQY

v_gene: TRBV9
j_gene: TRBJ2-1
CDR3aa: ASSHKQGPYNEQF

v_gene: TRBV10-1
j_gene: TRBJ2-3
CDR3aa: ASSTGGPTDTQY

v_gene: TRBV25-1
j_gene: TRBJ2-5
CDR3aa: ASSELLAGGLETQY

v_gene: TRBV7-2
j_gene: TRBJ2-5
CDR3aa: ASSFIAGPQETQY

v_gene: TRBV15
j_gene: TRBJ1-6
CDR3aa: ATSRERGTAASSPLH

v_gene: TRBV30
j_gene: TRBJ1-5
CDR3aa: AWNQGGNQPQH